Presented here are 3 T cell receptor beta chains from one specimen sequenced in a study of blood T cell repertoires in COVID-19 (dated by TCRdb to the early 2020s). Library construction relied on the immunoSEQ multiplex PCR assay. TCRdb stores this immuneACCESS table with in-frame sequences only. Part of the clones is absent; in the studies checked, under half of the shortfall reflects unresolved V genes, and no reason is known for the rest. This sample comprises roughly 190,000 clones, about four fifths of them detected only once. The ten largest clones represent more than 9.5% of the sample. The sequenced sample was peripheral blood. The receptor source for this set is a woman aged 40 to 50 with COVID-19, enrolled during active disease.

The chain recombines TRBV6-5 with TRBJ1-1; TRBD1 matches 7 bases. After removal of 2 bases from V and 3 bases from J, the junction contained 3 bases not matched to a gene. This CDR3 has 14 residues. Germline loops: CDR1 MNHEY, CDR2 SVGAGI. The CDR3 reads CASSYQGGYTEAFF. The DNA for the CDR3 is TGTGCCAGCAGTTACCAAGGGGGCTACACTGAAGCTTTCTTT.

The chain links TRBV6-5 to TRBJ2-2, with 7 bases matching TRBD2. The V gene's germline CDR1 is MNHEY and CDR2 SVGAGI. Trimming cost V 7 bases and J 7 bases; bases outside gene matches: 12. The CDR3 totals 15 residues. The CDR3 DNA sequence: TGTGCCAGCACCGGGAGGACGAAGGGTGGCGGGGAGCTGTTTTTT. Protein product: CASTGRTKGGGELFF.

The rearrangement uses TRBV11-2 and TRBJ2-1, with D perhaps matching TRBD2 (5 bases). V lost 2 bases and J 0 bases, leaving 8 bases between the germline ends. Germline CDR1 SGHAT, CDR2 FQNNGV. The CDR3 totals 15 residues. CDR3 loop: CASSLYGSSYNEQFF. CDR3 DNA: TGTGCCAGCAGCTTATATGGGAGCTCCTACAATGAGCAGTTCTTC. The whole variable domain, remainder taken from reference TRBV11-2 and TRBJ2-1, is EAGVAQSPRYKIIEKRQSVAFWCNPISGHATLYWYQQILGQGPKLLIQFQNNGVVDDSQLPKDRFSAERLKGVDSTLKIQPAKLEDSAVYLCASSLYGSSYNEQFFGPGTRLTVL.